Shown below are 14 T cell receptor beta chains from a single sample sequenced in a study of shared clonotypes between healthy human individuals. Assay: immunoSEQ multiplex PCR; the TCRdb copy retains only in-frame clones and omits some. The sample contains some 2.3 million clones, more than 80% of which appear only once. The sample consisted of naive CD4+ T cells from PBMCs. The sample's subset: CD45RA+ positively selected. All receptors derive from a man younger than 35 in good health. Some clones in this sample may be carry-over from other donors' samples.

J is TRBJ2-3 and V is TRBV15; 7 nucleotides align to TRBD1. V lost 0 bases, J lost 5 bases, and 2 bases stayed unmatched. The germline V gene encodes CDR1 LNHNV and CDR2 YYDKDF (reference sequence). CDR3 length: 14 amino acids. The CDR3 DNA sequence: TGTGCCACCAGCAGAGATGGGACAGAAGATACGCAGTATTTT. Encoded protein: CATSRDGTEDTQYF.

The gene calls are TRBV2 and TRBJ2-7; 12 bases agree with TRBD2. The V segment lost 4 bases and the J segment 6 bases; nucleotides outside the gene matches: 7. CDR1 SNHLY and CDR2 FYNNEI come from the germline V gene. This CDR3 has 15 amino acids. The CDR3 here is CASSVGLAGIGEQYF. DNA of the CDR3: TGTGCCAGCAGTGTCGGACTAGCGGGAATCGGCGAGCAGTACTTC.

The chain is built from TRBV5-4 and TRBJ2-1; D uncertain. Germline V CDR1 and CDR2: SGHNT, YYREEE (reference sequence). This CDR3 spans 14 amino acids. Trimming pared 4 bases from V and 14 bases from J, leaving 22 bases between. CDR3: CASSLGNGLPKEFF. DNA of the CDR3: TGTGCCAGCAGCCTTGGGAATGGGCTTCCTAAGGAGTTCTTC.

This chain links TRBV27 with TRBJ2-6; TRBD2 is a possible D gene (6 bases). The CDR3 runs to 14 residues. V lost 7 bases and J lost 3, with 10 bases in between. CDR1 MNHEY and CDR2 SMNVEV come from the germline V gene (reference sequence). The CDR3 is CASTWGVGANVLTF. In DNA form, the CDR3 reads TGTGCCAGCACCTGGGGGGTTGGGGCCAACGTCCTGACTTTC.

V and J are TRBV29-1 and TRBJ2-1, with 11 bases matching TRBD2. The germline CDR1 and CDR2 sequences are SQVTM and ANQGSEA. J gave up 6 bases and V 5 bases, and 9 bases lay outside the gene matches. The CDR3 is 15 amino acids. The CDR3 coding sequence is TGCAGCGTTTTGACCGGGACTAGCGGTTTCAATGAGCAGTTCTTC. This translates into CSVLTGTSGFNEQFF.

The V gene is TRBV28, the J gene TRBJ1-3; D not certain. Germline-derived CDR1 and CDR2 are MDHEN and SYDVKM. The V and J ends lost 5 bases and 7 bases respectively, with 9 bases between them. The CDR3 spans 12 residues. The CDR3 region has the DNA TGTGCCAGCAGTCCAAGAAGGAACACCATATATTTT. It specifies CASSPRRNTIYF. Based on the CDR3 plus reference TRBV28 and TRBJ1-3, the full variable domain is DVKVTQSSRYLVKRTGEKVFLECVQDMDHENMFWYRQDPGLGLRLIYFSYDVKMKEKGDIPEGYSVSREKKERFSLILESASTNQTSMYLCASSPRRNTIYFGEGSWLTVV.

This rearrangement joins TRBV28 to TRBJ2-5, with D maybe TRBD1 (6 bases). The germline V gene encodes CDR1 MDHEN and CDR2 SYDVKM. V was cut by 5 bases and J by 4 bases, with 26 bases left in between. CDR3 length: 18 amino acids. The CDR3 DNA reads as TGTGCCAGCAGTCCGAGGGTCGGTCAGGGACAACCCTTAGAGACCCAGTACTTC. As protein: CASSPRVGQGQPLETQYF.

V usage is TRBV5-4 and J usage is TRBJ2-7; D possibly matches TRBD1 or TRBD2 (7 bases each). The CDR3 consists of 13 residues. Germline-derived CDR1 and CDR2 are SGHNT and YYREEE (reference sequence). The V end lost 4 bases, the J end lost 6 bases, and 14 bases lay between the germline ends. CDR3 loop: CASSQTGRGEQYF. CDR3 coding DNA: TGTGCCAGCAGCCAGACAGGGAGGGGCGAGCAGTACTTC.

As regards this clone: The sample has other DNA sequences that encode this CDR3 too. This chain joins TRBV28 and TRBJ2-5, with 8 nucleotides matching TRBD2. The germline CDR1 and CDR2 sequences are MDHEN and SYDVKM. The CDR3 runs to 16 residues. V lost 3 bases and J lost 5; bases outside the gene matches: 11. This CDR3 is CASSFLGTSVSETQYF. CDR3 nucleotides: TGTGCCAGCAGTTTCCTTGGGACTAGTGTCTCGGAGACCCAGTACTTC. Complete variable domain (other parts from reference TRBV28 and TRBJ2-5): DVKVTQSSRYLVKRTGEKVFLECVQDMDHENMFWYRQDPGLGLRLIYFSYDVKMKEKGDIPEGYSVSREKKERFSLILESASTNQTSMYLCASSFLGTSVSETQYFGPGTRLLVL.

As to this clone: Other nucleotide sequences from this sample produce the same CDR3. The CDR3 sequence: CASSIYRDSNQPQHF. The CDR3 coding sequence is TGTGCCAGTAGTATTTATCGGGATAGCAATCAGCCCCAGCATTTT. The rearrangement uses TRBV19 and TRBJ1-5; D not certain. The V end was cut by 3 bases, the J end by 0 bases, with 9 bases between. Germline V gene lookup returns CDR1 LNHDA and CDR2 SQIVND (reference sequence). CDR3 size: 15 residues.

V is TRBV19 and J is TRBJ2-1; TRBD1 aligns across 8 bases. The CDR3 totals 15 residues. Germline values: CDR1 LNHDA, CDR2 SQIVND (reference sequence). V shed 7 bases and J 0 bases; nucleotides not matched to a gene: 5. In DNA, the CDR3 is TGTGCCAGTAAACGTACAGGGGGCTCCTACAATGAGCAGTTCTTC. It specifies CASKRTGGSYNEQFF.

The chain uses TRBV10-1 and TRBJ2-6; D tentatively reads TRBD1 or TRBD2 (6 bases each). The germline V gene encodes CDR1 WNHNN and CDR2 SYGVQD (reference sequence). CDR3 length equals 15 residues. The ends were cut back, 3 bases at V and 2 bases at J, with 8 bases in the middle. The CDR3, as DNA: TGCGCCAGCAGTGACGGGGGCCCTGGGGCCAACGTCCTGACTTTC. It yields the protein CASSDGGPGANVLTF.

The chain has TRBV7-9 and TRBJ2-1, with D hard to call. Trimming shortened V by 2 bases and J by 0 bases, and 14 bases separated the two germline ends. The CDR3 totals 17 residues. CDR1 is SEHNR and CDR2 is FQNEAQ in the germline V gene (reference sequence). CDR3: CASSLLGKASSYNEQFF. The CDR3 bases are TGTGCCAGCAGCTTATTAGGGAAAGCGAGCTCCTACAATGAGCAGTTCTTC.

V usage is TRBV4-3 and J usage is TRBJ2-5, with 8 nucleotides matching TRBD1. Looked up from germline, CDR1 is LGHNA and CDR2 is YSLEER. V gave up 1 base and J gave up 4 bases; unmatched junction bases: 5. This CDR3 comprises 15 residues. The CDR3 coding sequence is TGCGCCAGCAGCCAAGGACCAACAGGGGGAGAGACCCAGTACTTC. Protein product: CASSQGPTGGETQYF.